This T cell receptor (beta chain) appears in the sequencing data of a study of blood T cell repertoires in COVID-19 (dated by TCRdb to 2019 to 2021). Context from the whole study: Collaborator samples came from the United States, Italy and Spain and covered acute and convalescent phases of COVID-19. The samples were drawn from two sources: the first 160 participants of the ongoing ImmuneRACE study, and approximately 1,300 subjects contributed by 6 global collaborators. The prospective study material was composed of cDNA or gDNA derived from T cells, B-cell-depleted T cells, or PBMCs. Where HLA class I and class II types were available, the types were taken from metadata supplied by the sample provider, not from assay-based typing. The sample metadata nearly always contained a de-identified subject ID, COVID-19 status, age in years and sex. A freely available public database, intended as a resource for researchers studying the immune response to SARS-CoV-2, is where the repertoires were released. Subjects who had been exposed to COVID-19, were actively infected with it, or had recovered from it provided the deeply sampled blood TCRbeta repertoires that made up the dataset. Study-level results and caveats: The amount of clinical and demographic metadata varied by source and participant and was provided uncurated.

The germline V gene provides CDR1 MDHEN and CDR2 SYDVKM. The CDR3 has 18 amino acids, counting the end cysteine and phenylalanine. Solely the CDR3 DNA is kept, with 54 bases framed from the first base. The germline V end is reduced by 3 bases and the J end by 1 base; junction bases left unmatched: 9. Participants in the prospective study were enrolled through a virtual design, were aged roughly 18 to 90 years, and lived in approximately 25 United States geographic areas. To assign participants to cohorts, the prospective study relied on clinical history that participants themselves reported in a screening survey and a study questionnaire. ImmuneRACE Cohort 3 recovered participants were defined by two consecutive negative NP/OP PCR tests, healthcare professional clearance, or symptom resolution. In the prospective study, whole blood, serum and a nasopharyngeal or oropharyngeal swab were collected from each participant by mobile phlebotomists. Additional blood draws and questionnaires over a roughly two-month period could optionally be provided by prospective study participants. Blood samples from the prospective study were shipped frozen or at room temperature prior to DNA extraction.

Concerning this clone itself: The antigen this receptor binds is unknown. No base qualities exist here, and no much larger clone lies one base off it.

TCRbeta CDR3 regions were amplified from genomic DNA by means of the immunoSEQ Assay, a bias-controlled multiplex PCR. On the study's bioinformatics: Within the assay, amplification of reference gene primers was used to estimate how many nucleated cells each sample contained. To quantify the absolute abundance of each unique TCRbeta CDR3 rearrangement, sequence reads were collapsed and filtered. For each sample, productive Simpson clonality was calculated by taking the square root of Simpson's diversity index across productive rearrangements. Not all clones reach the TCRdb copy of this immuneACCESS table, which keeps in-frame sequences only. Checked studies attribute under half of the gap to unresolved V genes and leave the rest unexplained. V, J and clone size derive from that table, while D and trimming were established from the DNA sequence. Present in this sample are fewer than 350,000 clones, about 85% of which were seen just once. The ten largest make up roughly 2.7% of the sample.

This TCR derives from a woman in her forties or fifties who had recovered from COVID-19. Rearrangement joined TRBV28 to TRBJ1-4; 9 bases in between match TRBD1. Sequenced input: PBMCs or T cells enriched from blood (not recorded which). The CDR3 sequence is CASSFSPGTGLTNEKLFF. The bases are TGTGCCAGCAGTTTCTCCCCCGGGACAGGGCTAACTAATGAAAAACTGTTTTTT.